This TCR beta chain was sequenced during a study of cytomegalovirus exposure and HLA in healthy donors. Across the study: Among about 179 million T cells, an earlier analysis found roughly 110 million unique TCR beta sequences.

A multiplex PCR was run with 60 Vbeta primers and 13 Jbeta primers. Repertoires were generated with immunoSEQ multiplex PCR, while TCRdb's copy carries only in-frame clones and drops some. The sample has some 220,000 clones, 75% to 85% seen once. This CDR3 region has 15 residues. Germline CDR1 is SGHTS and CDR2 is YDEGEE. V was shortened by 4 bases and J by 1 base, with 14 bases between the two germline ends. General study points: CMV serostatus stood as the only immune exposure information on hand.

Points on this clone: As yet, its antigen is unknown.

The J gene is TRBJ1-1, the V gene TRBV5-8; a possible D gene is TRBD1 (6 bases). The sample taken for sequencing was PBMCs. The receptor was derived from a woman aged 55-69 years in good health and CMV-seropositive. CDR3: CASSPQLDRNTEAFF. The DNA of the CDR3 is TGTGCCAGCAGCCCCCAACTGGACAGGAACACTGAAGCTTTCTTT.